The TCR beta chain under discussion was sequenced for a study of shared clonotypes between healthy human individuals. Across the whole study: The donor group consisted of a couple of women and three men, aged 18 to 49. A donor's plate count was three for CD4 naive and three for CD4 memory; CD8 naive had two and CD8 memory one.

Memory CD4+ cells were the fraction left after CD45RA+ naive selection. Repertoires were generated with immunoSEQ multiplex PCR, while TCRdb's copy carries only in-frame clones and drops some. The repertoire consists of over a million clones, with roughly 96% occurring once and the leading ten covering 0.95% to 1.5%. Sequences were obtained from naive CD4+ T cells sorted from blood. Indicated subset: CD45RA+ positively selected. The sequence was collected from a man between 25 and 39 years old in good health.

The chain's CDR3 is CASTSGAIYQETQYF. CDR3 DNA sequence: TGTGCCAGCACCTCGGGGGCAATTTACCAAGAGACCCAGTACTTC. The V gene is TRBV2, the J gene TRBJ2-5; either TRBD1 or TRBD2 may fit D (6 bases each). The germline V and J ends were trimmed by 7 bases and 0 bases, with 15 bases remaining between them. The CDR3 runs 15 residues. Germline CDR1 is SNHLY and CDR2 is FYNNEI.